This T cell receptor beta chain was obtained from a study of blood T cell repertoires in COVID-19 (dated by TCRdb to the early 2020s). At the level of the whole study: Collaborator samples came from the United States, Italy and Spain and covered acute and convalescent phases of COVID-19. The material from the prospective study consisted of cDNA or gDNA derived from T cells, B-cell-depleted T cells, or PBMCs. Deeply sampled blood TCRbeta repertoires from subjects exposed to, actively infected with, or recovered from COVID-19 were included in the dataset. A freely available public database, intended as a resource for researchers studying the immune response to SARS-CoV-2, is where the repertoires were released. Samples came from the ongoing ImmuneRACE study (first 160 participants) plus 1,254 subjects from 6 global collaborators. A de-identified subject ID, COVID-19 status, age in years and sex were almost always included in the sample metadata. HLA class I and class II types, where available, came from metadata supplied by the sample provider rather than from assay-based typing. Here is what the overall study found, with its caveats: The amount of clinical and demographic metadata varied by source and participant and was provided uncurated.

Including cysteine and phenylalanine, the CDR3 has 12 amino acids. Of all the DNA, just the CDR3 is kept, 36 bases in frame from base 1. V lost 1 base and J lost 8 bases; the stretch between them is 6 bases long. The germline V gene (reference sequence) supplies CDR1 SGHNT and CDR2 YYREEE. Each collaborating institution followed its own protocols to collect whole blood in K2EDTA tubes. Collaborator samples were shipped for TCRbeta analysis as frozen whole blood, isolated PBMCs, or DNA extracted from either sample type. A note on this clone: Which antigen it targets is not known. No base quality information exists; no much larger clone differs at one position.

The immunoSEQ Assay, a bias-controlled multiplex PCR, was used to amplify TCRbeta CDR3 regions from genomic DNA. The paper's data handling went like this. The number of nucleated cells in each sample was estimated from the amplification of reference gene primers within the assay. To quantify the absolute abundance of each unique TCRbeta CDR3 rearrangement, sequence reads were collapsed and filtered. Productive Simpson clonality was computed per sample as the square root of Simpson's diversity index over productive rearrangements. TCRdb took this table from immuneACCESS and kept in-frame rearrangements with V and J called. Such tables lack part of the clones; where checked against another copy, unresolved V genes explain under half of the gap, and the rest is unexplained. V, J and clone size are those of that table, while D and trimming were read from the DNA. The table for this sample lists about 180,000 clones; 82% of them were counted only once. About 8.4% of the sample lies in the top ten.

Recombination joined TRBV5-4 with TRBJ1-4; TRBD1 is perhaps the D gene, given 5 matching bases. Sample: peripheral blood. The sequence was obtained from a woman between 70 and 85 years old with acute or convalescent COVID-19. The CDR3 here reads CASSLYREKLFF. The base sequence is TGTGCCAGCAGCTTGTACAGGGAAAAACTGTTTTTT.